What follows are 5 T cell receptor beta chains derived from one specimen sequenced in a study of cytomegalovirus exposure and HLA in healthy donors. The PCR contained 60 Vbeta and 13 Jbeta primers. The protocol was immunoSEQ multiplex PCR, while the TCRdb copy is restricted to in-frame clones and leaves out a portion. The table shows 130,000 or so clones, with 80% to 90% occurring only once. Sequencing was done on a sample of PBMCs. The receptors stem from a man aged 35 to 55 in good health and CMV-seronegative.

This rearrangement joins TRBV18 to TRBJ1-2; 8 bases align to TRBD1. V gave up 5 bases and J gave up 3 bases; unmatched junction bases: 2. The CDR3 sequence is 13 residues long. Germline CDR1 reads KGHSH; CDR2 reads LQKENI. The DNA for the CDR3 is TGTGCCAGCTCATCGGACAGGGACTATGGCTACACCTTC. Translating it yields CASSSDRDYGYTF.

This clone was recorded only once. V is TRBV11-2 and J is TRBJ2-5, with a weak D call TRBD2 (5 bases). CDR1 and CDR2 (germline): SGHAT, FQNNGV. CDR3 length: 16 residues. V lost 5 bases and J lost 5, with 21 bases in between. The CDR3 protein is CASSPPSLGRGETQYF. DNA for the CDR3: TGTGCCAGCAGCCCCCCGTCCTTGGGAAGAGGGGAGACCCAGTACTTC.

The rearrangement uses TRBV30 and TRBJ2-5, with D unresolved. The CDR3 loop spans 13 amino acids. In germline, CDR1 is GTSNPN, CDR2 SVGIG (reference sequence). V was cut by 0 bases and J by 6 bases, with 11 bases left in between. CDR3 bases: TGTGCCTGGAGTGTAGGCCAGGCAAAGACCCAGTACTTC. This gives the protein CAWSVGQAKTQYF.

V gene TRBV6-6 combines with J gene TRBJ2-7; D is undetermined. Germline V gives CDR1 MNHNY, CDR2 SVGAGI (reference sequence). The CDR3 contains 11 residues. V lost 2 bases and J 7 bases, leaving 6 bases between the germline ends. CDR3 sequence reads: CASSYEEEQYF. In nucleotides, the CDR3 is TGTGCCAGCAGTTACGAGGAGGAGCAGTACTTC.

The V call is TRBV30, the J call TRBJ2-2; 14 bases agree with TRBD2. CDR3 size: 15 residues. Germline trimming cut 5 bases from V and 7 bases from J; bases unmatched to any gene: 6. The germline gives CDR1 GTSNPN, CDR2 SVGIG (reference sequence). The CDR3 loop reads CAWAQGLAGVGELFF. In DNA, the CDR3 is TGTGCCTGGGCCCAGGGACTAGCGGGAGTCGGGGAGCTGTTTTTT.